A single sample is the source of the 11 T cell receptor beta chains below, sequenced in a study of CD8+CD57+ T cells in acquired aplastic anemia. Investigators profiled TCR beta VDJ and CDR3 from genomic DNA template. TCRdb called the reads again in MiXCR, with one record for every CDR3 protein. This repertoire shows approximately 200,000 distinct CDR3 sequences, over 60% found once; its top ten account for more than 45%. Sequencing was performed on sorted CD4+, CD8+, or CD8+CD57+ T cells (not recorded which) from PBMCs. All receptors come from a human donor with severe aplastic anemia or a healthy control (not recorded which).

This rearrangement joins TRBV29-1 to TRBJ2-6; D is unresolved. Germline V gene lookup returns CDR1 SQVTM and CDR2 ANQGSEA. Trimming took 4 bases from V and 0 from J, leaving 13 bases between them. This CDR3 region has 16 residues. CDR3 protein: CSVVNGGSSGANVLTF. DNA for the CDR3: TGCAGCGTTGTAAACGGCGGAAGCTCTGGGGCCAACGTCCTGACTTTC.

This sequence joins TRBV20-1 and TRBJ1-4, with D perhaps matching TRBD1 (6 bases). This CDR3 comprises 12 residues. Trimming removed 6 bases at V and 8 bases at J, with 13 bases between. Germline-derived CDR1 and CDR2 are DFQATT and SNEGSKA (reference sequence). The CDR3 nucleotides are TGCAGTGCAACCGCTCAGGGGGAAAAACTGTTTTTT. It codes for CSATAQGEKLFF.

The chain carries TRBV2 and TRBJ2-7; 7 bases fit TRBD2. This CDR3 is built from 13 residues. CDR1 SNHLY and CDR2 FYNNEI come from the germline V gene. Trimming removed 6 bases from V and 2 bases from J; junction bases left unmatched: 4. CDR3 sequence: CASRGGEAYEQYF. In DNA form, the CDR3 reads TGTGCCAGCAGGGGGGGGGAAGCCTACGAGCAGTACTTC.

The V gene is TRBV9, the J gene TRBJ2-3; a possible D gene is TRBD1 (5 bases). The V and J ends lost 0 bases and 2 bases respectively, with 10 bases between them. The CDR3 is made up of 15 amino acids. The V gene's germline CDR1 is SGDLS and CDR2 YYNGEE. CDR3: CASSVEGAHTDTQYF. The DNA of the CDR3 is TGTGCCAGCAGCGTAGAAGGGGCTCACACAGATACGCAGTATTTT. The entire variable domain, with the rest obtained from reference TRBV9 and TRBJ2-3, is as follows: DSGVTQTPKHLITATGQRVTLRCSPRSGDLSVYWYQQSLDQGLQFLIQYYNGEERAKGNILERFSAQQFPDLHSELNLSSLELGDSALYFCASSVEGAHTDTQYFGPGTRLTVL.

The sample holds many counts of this clonotype. The rearrangement uses TRBV14 and TRBJ1-2; no firm D call. The germline V and J ends were trimmed by 3 bases and 4 bases, with 33 bases remaining between them. Germline V gene sequence: CDR1 SGHDN, CDR2 FVKESK. This CDR3 has 21 residues. This chain's CDR3 is CASSHPSNLSSRKGSGYGYTF. Here the CDR3 DNA reads TGTGCCAGCAGCCACCCTTCAAACCTCTCGAGTCGGAAGGGCTCGGGCTATGGCTACACCTTC.

The V call is TRBV15, the J call TRBJ2-3; possibly TRBD1 for D (6 bases). Per the germline V gene, CDR1 is LNHNV and CDR2 is YYDKDF (reference sequence). The CDR3 contains 16 residues. V was trimmed by 1 base and J by 0 bases, leaving 11 bases between them. The CDR3 bases are TGTGCCACCAGCAGAGTGAATCAGGGGAGCACAGATACGCAGTATTTT. It yields the protein CATSRVNQGSTDTQYF.

This clonotype was found once. This rearrangement joins TRBV12-3 or TRBV12-4 to TRBJ1-6, with D tentatively TRBD1 (5 bases). The CDR3 spans 13 residues. Trimming cost V 6 bases and J 7 bases, with 10 bases left between them. The CDR3 spells CASRYPGNSPLHF. In DNA form, the CDR3 reads TGTGCCAGCAGGTACCCAGGGAATTCACCCCTCCACTTT.

The CDR3 reads CASSITDRSHEQYF. For the CDR3, the DNA is TGTGCCAGCAGCATCACGGACAGGTCCCACGAGCAGTACTTC. This rearrangement joins TRBV12-3 or TRBV12-4 to TRBJ2-7; 7 bases line up with TRBD1. Trimming removed 6 bases from V and 5 bases from J; junction bases left unmatched: 10. The CDR3 loop spans 14 amino acids.

The J gene is TRBJ2-7, the V gene TRBV24-1; no clear D gene. The CDR3 runs 12 residues. Germline lookup yields CDR1 KGHDR and CDR2 SFDVKD. Trimming cost V 3 bases and J 3 bases, with 5 bases left between them. The CDR3 DNA follows: TGTGCCACCAGTGATCCTAACTACGAGCAGTACTTC. This gives the protein CATSDPNYEQYF.

V gene TRBV9 combines with J gene TRBJ2-2; D is uncertain. The CDR3 totals 12 residues. Per the germline V gene, CDR1 is SGDLS and CDR2 is YYNGEE. V was cut by 2 bases and J by 8 bases, with 7 bases left in between. The CDR3 DNA is TGTGCCAGCAGCGTCCGGGTGGGGGAGCTGTTTTTT. Protein sequence: CASSVRVGELFF. The variable domain in full, with the rest retrieved from reference TRBV9 and TRBJ2-2, is DSGVTQTPKHLITATGQRVTLRCSPRSGDLSVYWYQQSLDQGLQFLIQYYNGEERAKGNILERFSAQQFPDLHSELNLSSLELGDSALYFCASSVRVGELFFGEGSRLTVL.

Turning to this clonotype: Germline and junction disagree at one end, which may indicate a read error. V and J are TRBV5-1 and TRBJ1-4, with D perhaps matching TRBD1 (5 bases). The CDR3 runs to 14 residues. The germline V gene has CDR1 SGHRS and CDR2 YFSETQ. The chain's CDR3 is CAGSLGGSGEKLFF. DNA for the CDR3: TGCGCCGGCAGCTTGGGGGGTAGTGGTGAAAAACTGTTTTTT.